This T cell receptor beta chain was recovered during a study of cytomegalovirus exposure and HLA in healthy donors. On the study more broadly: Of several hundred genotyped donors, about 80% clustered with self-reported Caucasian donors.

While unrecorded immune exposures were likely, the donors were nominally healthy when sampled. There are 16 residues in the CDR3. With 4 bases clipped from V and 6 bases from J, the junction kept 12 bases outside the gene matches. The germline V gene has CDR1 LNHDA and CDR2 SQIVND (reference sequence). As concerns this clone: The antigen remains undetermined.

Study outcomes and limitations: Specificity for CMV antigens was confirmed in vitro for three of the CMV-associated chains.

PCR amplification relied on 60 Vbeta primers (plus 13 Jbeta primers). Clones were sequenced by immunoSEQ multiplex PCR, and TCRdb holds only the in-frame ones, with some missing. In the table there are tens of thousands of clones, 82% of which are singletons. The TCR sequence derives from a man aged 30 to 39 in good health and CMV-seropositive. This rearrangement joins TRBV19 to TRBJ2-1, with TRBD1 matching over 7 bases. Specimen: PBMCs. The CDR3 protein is CASSTSWDRPINEQFF. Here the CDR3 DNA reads TGTGCCAGTAGTACCTCCTGGGACAGACCTATCAATGAGCAGTTCTTC.